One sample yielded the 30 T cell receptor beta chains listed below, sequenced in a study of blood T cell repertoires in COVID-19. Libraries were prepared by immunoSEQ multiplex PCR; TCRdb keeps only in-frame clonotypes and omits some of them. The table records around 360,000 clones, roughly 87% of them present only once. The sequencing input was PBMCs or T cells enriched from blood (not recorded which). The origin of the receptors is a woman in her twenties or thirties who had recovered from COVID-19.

CDR3 region: CASSLGGGSEQFF. The CDR3 nucleotides are TGTGCCAGCAGCTTGGGAGGGGGCAGTGAGCAGTTCTTC. The chain has TRBV5-4 and TRBJ2-1; the match to TRBD1 covers 7 bases. Germline V CDR1 and CDR2: SGHNT, YYREEE (reference sequence). This CDR3 is built from 13 residues. V was pared by 0 bases and J by 9 bases, with 3 bases of the junction left unmatched.

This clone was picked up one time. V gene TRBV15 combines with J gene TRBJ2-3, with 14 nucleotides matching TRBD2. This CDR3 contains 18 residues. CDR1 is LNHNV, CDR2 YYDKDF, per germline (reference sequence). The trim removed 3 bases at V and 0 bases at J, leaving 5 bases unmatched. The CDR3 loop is CATSRGTSGSYSTDTQYF. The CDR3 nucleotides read TGTGCCACCAGCAGGGGGACTAGCGGGAGCTACAGCACAGATACGCAGTATTTT.

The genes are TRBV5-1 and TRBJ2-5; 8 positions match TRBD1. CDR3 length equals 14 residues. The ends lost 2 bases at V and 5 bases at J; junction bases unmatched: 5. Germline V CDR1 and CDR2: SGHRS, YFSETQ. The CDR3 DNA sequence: TGCGCCAGCAGCTTACAGGGGGATGGGGAGACCCAGTACTTC. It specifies CASSLQGDGETQYF.

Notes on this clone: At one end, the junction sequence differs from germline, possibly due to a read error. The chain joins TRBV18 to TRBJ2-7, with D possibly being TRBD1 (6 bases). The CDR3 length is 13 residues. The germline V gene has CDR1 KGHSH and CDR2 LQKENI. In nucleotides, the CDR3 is TGTGCCAGTTCACCCGGGACATCGGACGAGCAGTACTTC. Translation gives CASSPGTSDEQYF.

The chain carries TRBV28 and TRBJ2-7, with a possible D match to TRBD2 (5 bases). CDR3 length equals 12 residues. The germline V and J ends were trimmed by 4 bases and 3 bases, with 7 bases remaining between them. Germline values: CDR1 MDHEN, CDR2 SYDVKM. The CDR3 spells CASSSGFYEQYF. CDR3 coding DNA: TGTGCCAGCAGTTCGGGATTCTACGAGCAGTACTTC.

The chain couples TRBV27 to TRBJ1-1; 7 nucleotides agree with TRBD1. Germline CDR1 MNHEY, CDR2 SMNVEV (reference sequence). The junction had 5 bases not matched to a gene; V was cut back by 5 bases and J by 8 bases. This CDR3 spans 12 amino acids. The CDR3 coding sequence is TGTGCCAGCAGTCGACAGGGAAAGGAAGCTTTCTTT. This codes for CASSRQGKEAFF.

The CDR3: CASSTEWTGGPKGYTF. The CDR3, as DNA: TGTGCCAGCAGCACCGAATGGACAGGGGGACCGAAGGGCTACACCTTC. The rearrangement links TRBV13 to TRBJ1-2, with 10 nucleotides matching TRBD1. V lost 5 bases, J lost 8 bases, and 14 bases stayed unmatched. CDR3 length: 16 amino acids. Germline lookup yields CDR1 PRHDT and CDR2 FYEKMQ (reference sequence).

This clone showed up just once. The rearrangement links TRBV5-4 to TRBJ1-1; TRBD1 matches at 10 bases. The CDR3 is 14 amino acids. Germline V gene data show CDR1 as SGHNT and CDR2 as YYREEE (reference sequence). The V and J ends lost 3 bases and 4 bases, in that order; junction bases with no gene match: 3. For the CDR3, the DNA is TGTGCCAGCAGCTCGGACAGGGGGGCCACTGAAGCTTTCTTT. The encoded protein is CASSSDRGATEAFF.

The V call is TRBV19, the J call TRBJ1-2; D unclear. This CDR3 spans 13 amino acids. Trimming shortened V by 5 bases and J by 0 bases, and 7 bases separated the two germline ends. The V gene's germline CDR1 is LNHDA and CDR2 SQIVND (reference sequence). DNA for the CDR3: TGTGCCAGTAGTGTGCAGGCTAACTATGGCTACACCTTC. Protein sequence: CASSVQANYGYTF. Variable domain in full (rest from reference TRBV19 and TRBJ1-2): DGGITQSPKYLFRKEGQNVTLSCEQNLNHDAMYWYRQDPGQGLRLIYYSQIVNDFQKGDIAEGYSVSREKKESFPLTVTSAQKNPTAFYLCASSVQANYGYTFGSGTRLTVV.

CDR3 sequence reads: CATSKAYGGNTIYF. As DNA, the CDR3 is TGTGCCACCAGCAAAGCCTACGGTGGAAACACCATATATTTT. This chain uses TRBV15 with TRBJ1-3; no definite D call. The CDR3 covers 14 residues. V lost 4 bases to trimming and J lost 3 bases, with 10 bases between them. Germline V CDR1 and CDR2: LNHNV, YYDKDF (reference sequence).

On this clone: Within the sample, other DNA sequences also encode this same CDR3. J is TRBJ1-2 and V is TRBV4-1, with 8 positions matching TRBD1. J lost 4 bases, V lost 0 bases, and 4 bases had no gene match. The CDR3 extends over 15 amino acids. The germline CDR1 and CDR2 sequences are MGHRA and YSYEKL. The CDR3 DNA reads TGCGCCAGCAGCCAAGACCGCGACAGGGGCTATGGCTACACCTTC. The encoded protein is CASSQDRDRGYGYTF.

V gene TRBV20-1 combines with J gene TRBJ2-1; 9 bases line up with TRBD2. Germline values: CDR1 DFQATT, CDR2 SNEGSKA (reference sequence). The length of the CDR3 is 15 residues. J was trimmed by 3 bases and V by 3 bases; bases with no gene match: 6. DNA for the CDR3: TGCAGTGCTAGTAAACGGCGGGAGGGCTACAATGAGCAGTTCTTC. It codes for CSASKRREGYNEQFF.

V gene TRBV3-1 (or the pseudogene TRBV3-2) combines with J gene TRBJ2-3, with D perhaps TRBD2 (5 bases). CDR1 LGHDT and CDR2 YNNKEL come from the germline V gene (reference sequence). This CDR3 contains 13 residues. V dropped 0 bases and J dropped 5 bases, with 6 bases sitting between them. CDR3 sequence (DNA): TGTGCCAGCAGCCAAGATCGGGGAGATACGCAGTATTTT. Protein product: CASSQDRGDTQYF.

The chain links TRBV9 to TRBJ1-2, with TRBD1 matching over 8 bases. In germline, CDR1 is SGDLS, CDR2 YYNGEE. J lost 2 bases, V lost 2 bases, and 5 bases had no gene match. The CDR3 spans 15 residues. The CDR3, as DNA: TGTGCCAGCAGCGTTACGGACAGGGCAAACTATGGCTACACCTTC. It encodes CASSVTDRANYGYTF.

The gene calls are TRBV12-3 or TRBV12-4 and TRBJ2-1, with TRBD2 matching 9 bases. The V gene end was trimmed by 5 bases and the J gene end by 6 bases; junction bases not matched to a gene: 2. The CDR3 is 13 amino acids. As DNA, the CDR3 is TGTGCCAGCAGTCTTAGCGGGGGCAATGAGCAGTTCTTC. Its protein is CASSLSGGNEQFF.

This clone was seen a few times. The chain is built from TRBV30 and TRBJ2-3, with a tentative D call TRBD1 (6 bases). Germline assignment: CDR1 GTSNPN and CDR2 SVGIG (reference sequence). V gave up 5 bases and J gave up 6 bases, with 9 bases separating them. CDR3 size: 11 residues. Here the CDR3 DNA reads TGTGCCTGGTTAACAGGGGATACGCAGTATTTT. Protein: CAWLTGDTQYF.

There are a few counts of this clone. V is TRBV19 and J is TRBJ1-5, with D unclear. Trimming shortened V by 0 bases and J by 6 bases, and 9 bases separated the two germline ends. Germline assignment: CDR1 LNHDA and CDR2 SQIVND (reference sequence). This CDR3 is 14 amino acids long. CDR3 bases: TGTGCCAGTAGTATAGATCTGGAGACTCAGCCCCAGCATTTT. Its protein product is CASSIDLETQPQHF.

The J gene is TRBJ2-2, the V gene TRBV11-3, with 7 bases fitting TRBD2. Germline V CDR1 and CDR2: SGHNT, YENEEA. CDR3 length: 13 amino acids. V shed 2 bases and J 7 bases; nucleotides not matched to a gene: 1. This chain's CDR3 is CASSLREGGELFF. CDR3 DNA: TGTGCCAGCAGCTTAAGGGAGGGCGGGGAGCTGTTTTTT.

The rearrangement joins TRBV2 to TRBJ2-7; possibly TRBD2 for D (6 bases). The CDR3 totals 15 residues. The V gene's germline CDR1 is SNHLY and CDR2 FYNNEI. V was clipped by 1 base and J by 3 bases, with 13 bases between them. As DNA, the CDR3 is TGTGCCAGCAGTGAAGAGGTGGGGGAGGTCTACGAGCAGTACTTC. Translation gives CASSEEVGEVYEQYF.

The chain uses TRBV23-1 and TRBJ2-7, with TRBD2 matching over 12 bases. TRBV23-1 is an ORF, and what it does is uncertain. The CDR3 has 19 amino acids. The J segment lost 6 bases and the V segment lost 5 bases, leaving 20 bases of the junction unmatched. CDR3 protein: CASSSILAQKGLAGPEQYF. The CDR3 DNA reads TGCGCCAGCAGTTCAATCCTGGCACAGAAGGGACTAGCGGGCCCCGAGCAGTACTTC.

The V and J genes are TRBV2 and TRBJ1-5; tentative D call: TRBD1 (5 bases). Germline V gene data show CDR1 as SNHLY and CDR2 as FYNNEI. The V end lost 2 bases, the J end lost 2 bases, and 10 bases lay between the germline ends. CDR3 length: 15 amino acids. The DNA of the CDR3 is TGTGCCAGCAGTGAACGCCAGGGCGGCAATCAGCCCCAGCATTTT. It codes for CASSERQGGNQPQHF.

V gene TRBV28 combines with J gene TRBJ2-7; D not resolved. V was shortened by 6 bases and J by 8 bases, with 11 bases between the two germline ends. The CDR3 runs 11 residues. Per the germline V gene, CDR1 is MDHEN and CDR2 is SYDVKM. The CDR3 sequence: CASSPRVQQYF. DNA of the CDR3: TGTGCCAGCAGCCCTCGGGTCCAGCAGTACTTC.

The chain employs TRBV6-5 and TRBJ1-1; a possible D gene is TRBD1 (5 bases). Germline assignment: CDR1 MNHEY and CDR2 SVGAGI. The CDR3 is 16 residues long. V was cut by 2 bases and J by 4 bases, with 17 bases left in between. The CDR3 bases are TGTGCCAGCAGTTACAACCAGGGATCGGGCGGCACTGAAGCTTTCTTT. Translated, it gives CASSYNQGSGGTEAFF.

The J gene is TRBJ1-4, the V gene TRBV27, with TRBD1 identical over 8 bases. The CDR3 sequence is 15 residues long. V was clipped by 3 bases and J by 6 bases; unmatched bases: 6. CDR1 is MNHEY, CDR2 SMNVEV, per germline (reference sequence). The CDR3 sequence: CASSFQGAYYEKLFF. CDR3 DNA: TGTGCCAGCAGTTTTCAGGGGGCCTACTATGAAAAACTGTTTTTT.

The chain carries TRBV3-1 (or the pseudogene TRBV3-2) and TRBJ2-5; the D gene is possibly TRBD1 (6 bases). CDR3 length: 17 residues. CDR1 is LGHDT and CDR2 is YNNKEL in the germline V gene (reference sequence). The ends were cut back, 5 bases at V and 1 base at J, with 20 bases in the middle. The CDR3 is CASSTRYRDWGQETQYF. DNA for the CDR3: TGTGCCAGCAGCACTCGATACAGGGATTGGGGCCAAGAGACCCAGTACTTC.

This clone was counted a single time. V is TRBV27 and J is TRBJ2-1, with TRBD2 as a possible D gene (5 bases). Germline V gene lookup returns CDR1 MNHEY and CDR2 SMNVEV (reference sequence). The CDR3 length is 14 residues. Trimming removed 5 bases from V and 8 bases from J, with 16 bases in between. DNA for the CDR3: TGTGCCAGCAGTAGCCCGGGAAATATCGATGAGCAGTTCTTC. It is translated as CASSSPGNIDEQFF.

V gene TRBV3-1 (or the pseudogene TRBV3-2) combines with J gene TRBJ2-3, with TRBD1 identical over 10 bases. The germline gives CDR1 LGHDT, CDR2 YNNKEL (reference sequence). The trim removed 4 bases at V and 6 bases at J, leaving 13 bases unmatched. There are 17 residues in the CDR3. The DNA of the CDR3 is TGTGCCAGCAGCCCAACACCCGGGACAGGGGTTCCGGATACGCAGTATTTT. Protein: CASSPTPGTGVPDTQYF.

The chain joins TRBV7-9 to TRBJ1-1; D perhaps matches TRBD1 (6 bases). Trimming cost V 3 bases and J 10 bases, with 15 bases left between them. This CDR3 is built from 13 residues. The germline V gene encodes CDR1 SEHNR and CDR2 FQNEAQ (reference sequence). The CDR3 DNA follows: TGTGCCAGCAGCTTCCGAGCAGGGGATGGAGCTTTCTTT. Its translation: CASSFRAGDGAFF.

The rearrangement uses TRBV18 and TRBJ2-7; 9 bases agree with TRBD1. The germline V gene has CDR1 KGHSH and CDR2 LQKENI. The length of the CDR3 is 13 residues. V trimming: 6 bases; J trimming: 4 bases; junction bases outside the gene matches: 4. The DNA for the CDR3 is TGTGCCAGCTCGGGGACAGGGAAATACGAGCAGTACTTC. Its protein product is CASSGTGKYEQYF.

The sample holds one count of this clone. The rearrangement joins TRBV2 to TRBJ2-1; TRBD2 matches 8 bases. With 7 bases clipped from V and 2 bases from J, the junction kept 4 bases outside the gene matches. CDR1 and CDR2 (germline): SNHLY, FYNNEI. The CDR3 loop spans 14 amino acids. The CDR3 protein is CASKRENPYNEQFF. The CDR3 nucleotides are TGTGCCAGCAAGCGGGAGAACCCCTACAATGAGCAGTTCTTC.